This passage covers 21 T cell receptor beta chains from one sample sequenced in a study of molecular identifiers for immune sequencing clone quantification. TCRdb itself ran the PCR reads through MiXCR, one entry per CDR3 protein. The top ten clones hold 0.65% to 0.95% of a sample with a few hundred thousand distinct CDR3 sequences, about 20% of them seen once. Sequencing was performed on naive CD8+ T cells from blood, with Jurkat cell RNA spiked in. The sample's subset: FACS-sorted CD8+CD4-CCR7+CD45RA+ naive T cells. These TCRs come from a human donor in good health. Some libraries in this study had Jurkat cell RNA spiked in.

This clonotype showed up many times. The chain couples TRBV5-1 to TRBJ2-7; D call uncertain. CDR1 SGHRS and CDR2 YFSETQ come from the germline V gene. The V end lost 3 bases, the J end lost 3 bases, and 13 bases lay between the germline ends. The CDR3 sequence is 14 residues long. CDR3 nucleotide sequence: TGCGCCAGCAGCTCAGCCGACGGAGTCTACGAGCAGTACTTC. Protein sequence: CASSSADGVYEQYF.

This clonotype was found a few times. The chain is built from TRBV14 and TRBJ1-5, with TRBD1 as a possible D gene (5 bases). V was clipped by 0 bases and J by 5 bases, with 5 bases between them. The length of the CDR3 is 13 residues. Germline CDR1 is SGHDN and CDR2 is FVKESK. CDR3 DNA sequence: TGTGCCAGCAGCCAAGACAGGGATCAGCCCCAGCATTTT. This gives the protein CASSQDRDQPQHF.

About this clonotype itself: Without the conserved terminal phenylalanine or tryptophan, this CDR3 likely stems from a read error. This chain joins TRBV24-1 and TRBJ2-3; D perhaps matches TRBD2 (5 bases). This CDR3 has 15 amino acids. Germline CDR1 KGHDR, CDR2 SFDVKD. V dropped 5 bases and J dropped 2 bases, with 13 bases sitting between them. CDR3: CATSGDYRDTDTQYY. CDR3 nucleotides: TGTGCCACCAGTGGTGACTACCGAGACACAGATACGCAGTATTAT.

Only a few counts were recorded for this clonotype. The V call is TRBV9, the J call TRBJ2-2, with a possible D match to TRBD1 (5 bases). The CDR3 spans 16 residues. The ends were cut back, 0 bases at V and 2 bases at J, with 11 bases in the middle. In germline, CDR1 is SGDLS, CDR2 YYNGEE. The CDR3 spells CASSVAGQLNTGELFF. The DNA for the CDR3 is TGTGCCAGCAGCGTAGCCGGACAACTAAACACCGGGGAGCTGTTTTTT.

The chain is built from TRBV7-6 and TRBJ2-7; D tentatively reads TRBD1 or TRBD2 (6 bases each). The CDR3 spans 14 residues. Per the germline V gene, CDR1 is SGHVS and CDR2 is FNYEAQ. Trimming took off 4 bases at V and 6 bases at J, with 16 bases between the two ends. In nucleotides, the CDR3 is TGTGCCAGCAGCTATAATCCCGGGGGCGTCGAGCAGTACTTC. Translating gives CASSYNPGGVEQYF.

The chain has TRBV4-1 and TRBJ1-6, with D possibly TRBD1 on 5 matching bases. Germline lookup yields CDR1 MGHRA and CDR2 YSYEKL. This CDR3 is built from 17 residues. Trimming removed 0 bases from V and 0 bases from J, with 9 bases in between. The CDR3 nucleotides are TGCGCCAGCAGCCAAGATCACAGGAGCTCCTATAATTCACCCCTCCACTTT. Translation: CASSQDHRSSYNSPLHF.

This clonotype was seen many times. The genes are TRBV27 and TRBJ2-1, with 9 bases matching TRBD2. The germline V gene has CDR1 MNHEY and CDR2 SMNVEV (reference sequence). The CDR3 runs to 14 residues. Trimming took 4 bases from V and 12 from J; bases not matched to a gene: 10. CDR3: CASSWGIAGVGQFF. The CDR3, as DNA: TGTGCCAGCAGTTGGGGGATAGCGGGGGTCGGGCAGTTCTTC.

This clonotype was observed a few times. The chain carries TRBV7-2 and TRBJ2-3; 9 bases fit TRBD2. Germline CDR1 reads SGHTA; CDR2 reads FQGNSA. J lost 6 bases, V lost 5 bases, and 15 bases had no gene match. CDR3 length: 17 residues. CDR3 protein: CASSQGPAGGFFDTQYF. CDR3 nucleotides: TGTGCCAGCAGCCAGGGACCAGCGGGAGGTTTTTTCGATACGCAGTATTTT.

This clonotype showed up just a few times. V gene TRBV12-5 combines with J gene TRBJ2-5, with D tentatively TRBD2 (5 bases). Trimming shortened V by 7 bases and J by 6 bases, and 21 bases separated the two germline ends. This CDR3 region has 15 residues. CDR1 LGHNT and CDR2 FRNRAP come from the germline V gene. This CDR3 reads CASALSWEFSKTQYF. The CDR3 region has the DNA TGTGCTAGTGCCTTGTCCTGGGAGTTCTCAAAGACCCAGTACTTC.

The chain recombines TRBV4-2 with TRBJ2-1; D is unclear. Germline CDR1 LGHNA, CDR2 YNFKEQ. V shed 1 base and J shed 4 bases, with 11 bases lying between them. The CDR3 consists of 15 residues. Here the CDR3 reads CASSQAISPYNEQFF. The CDR3 DNA reads as TGTGCCAGCAGCCAAGCCATTTCCCCGTACAATGAGCAGTTCTTC.

The chain employs TRBV24-1 and TRBJ2-5, with 9 bases aligning to TRBD2. V shed 10 bases and J 1 base; nucleotides not matched to a gene: 3. Germline CDR1 and CDR2: KGHDR and SFDVKD. The CDR3 contains 13 residues. CDR3 nucleotides: TGTGCCACTCAACTAGCGGGCCAAGAGACCCAGTACTTC. Translating it yields CATQLAGQETQYF.

This clonotype was detected a few times. The gene calls are TRBV7-9 and TRBJ2-1; no firm D call. This CDR3 is built from 12 residues. Trimming took 1 base from V and 9 from J, leaving 7 bases between them. Germline CDR1 reads SEHNR; CDR2 reads FQNEAQ (reference sequence). The CDR3 reads CASSLERTEQFF. The CDR3 bases are TGTGCCAGCAGCTTAGAGAGGACTGAGCAGTTCTTC.

This clonotype was observed a few times. The V and J genes are TRBV7-6 and TRBJ2-7; tentative D call: TRBD2 (5 bases). Deletions cut 5 bases from V and 1 base from J, with 18 bases between. CDR3 length equals 16 residues. From germline, CDR1 is SGHVS and CDR2 FNYEAQ. The DNA for the CDR3 is TGTGCCAGCAGCCGAGAAGGACCCTCGGGATCCTACGAGCAGTACTTC. Translated, it gives CASSREGPSGSYEQYF. The full variable domain, with the rest looked up from reference TRBV7-6 and TRBJ2-7, is GAGVSQSPRYKVTKRGQDVALRCDPISGHVSLYWYRQALGQGPEFLTYFNYEAQQDKSGLPNDRFSAERPEGSISTLTIQRTEQRDSAMYRCASSREGPSGSYEQYFGPGTRLTVT.

The chain recombines TRBV6-1 with TRBJ2-7; D is ambiguous. The CDR3 is 13 amino acids. Germline CDR1 MNHNS, CDR2 SASEGT. Trimming cost V 6 bases and J 2 bases, with 11 bases left between them. CDR3 nucleotides: TGTGCCAGCAGCTTTCTAGTTCCCTACGAGCAGTACTTC. This translates into CASSFLVPYEQYF.

With regard to this clonotype: A much larger clone differs by one base, so this may be a read error. The gene calls are TRBV6-5 and TRBJ2-7; 8 bases line up with TRBD2. The CDR3 length is 13 residues. Germline V gene lookup returns CDR1 MNHEY and CDR2 SVGAGI. The CDR3 is CVSGGRVGYEQYF. CDR3 nucleotides: TGTGTCAGCGGGGGTAGAGTTGGGTACGAGCAGTACTTC.

The J gene is TRBJ2-1, the V gene TRBV25-1; D remains unclear. V was shortened by 4 bases and J by 9 bases, with 13 bases between the two germline ends. Germline assignment: CDR1 MGHDK and CDR2 SYGVNS. The CDR3 covers 13 residues. The CDR3 region has the DNA TGTGCCAGCAGTGCCAATACTGGTCCTGAGCAGTTCTTC. Translated: CASSANTGPEQFF. Drawing the rest from reference TRBV25-1 and TRBJ2-1, the complete variable domain is EADIYQTPRYLVIGTGKKITLECSQTMGHDKMYWYQQDPGMELHLIHYSYGVNSTEKGDLSSESTVSRIRTEHFPLTLESARPSHTSQYLCASSANTGPEQFFGPGTRLTVL.

This clonotype was observed many times. The rearrangement links TRBV24-1 to TRBJ2-3, with no clear D. Germline V gene data show CDR1 as KGHDR and CDR2 as SFDVKD. The length of the CDR3 is 13 residues. V was cut by 6 bases and J by 3 bases, with 9 bases left in between. The CDR3 DNA follows: TGTGCCACCAGTCAACTGGGGACAGATACGCAGTATTTT. Translated: CATSQLGTDTQYF.

The rearrangement joins TRBV30 to TRBJ2-2; D unclear. Germline lookup yields CDR1 GTSNPN and CDR2 SVGIG (reference sequence). The CDR3 length is 12 residues. Trimming pared 0 bases from V and 7 bases from J, leaving 6 bases between. The CDR3 DNA sequence: TGTGCCTGGAGTGTCCTGGACGGGGAGCTGTTTTTT. Encoded protein: CAWSVLDGELFF.

This clonotype was seen more than once but under ten times. V usage is TRBV4-1 and J usage is TRBJ2-5; 8 bases fit TRBD1. Germline trimming cut 0 bases from V and 3 bases from J; bases unmatched to any gene: 3. The length of the CDR3 is 15 residues. The V gene's germline CDR1 is MGHRA and CDR2 YSYEKL. The DNA of the CDR3 is TGCGCCAGCAGCCAAGAAACAGGGGGAAAAGAGACCCAGTACTTC. It is translated as CASSQETGGKETQYF.

The table lists this clonotype with a few counts. The chain carries TRBV4-3 and TRBJ2-1, with 7 bases fitting TRBD2. The CDR3 spans 16 residues. With V trimmed by 0 bases and J by 2 bases, 4 bases remained unmatched. CDR1 and CDR2 from the germline V gene are LGHNA and YSLEER. The CDR3 DNA is TGCGCCAGCAGCCAAGATACAGCGGGGACCTACAATGAGCAGTTCTTC. Its translation is CASSQDTAGTYNEQFF.

As concerns this clonotype: One base away lies a much larger clone, so this may be a sequencing read error. The chain is built from TRBV5-6 and TRBJ1-4; D gene unclear. This CDR3 is 15 amino acids long. V dropped 0 bases and J dropped 8 bases, with 14 bases sitting between them. Germline lookup yields CDR1 SGHDT and CDR2 YYEEEE. The CDR3: CASSLGTLREEKLFF. CDR3 nucleotides: TGTGCCAGCAGCTTGGGAACCCTCCGAGAGGAAAAACTGTTTTTT.